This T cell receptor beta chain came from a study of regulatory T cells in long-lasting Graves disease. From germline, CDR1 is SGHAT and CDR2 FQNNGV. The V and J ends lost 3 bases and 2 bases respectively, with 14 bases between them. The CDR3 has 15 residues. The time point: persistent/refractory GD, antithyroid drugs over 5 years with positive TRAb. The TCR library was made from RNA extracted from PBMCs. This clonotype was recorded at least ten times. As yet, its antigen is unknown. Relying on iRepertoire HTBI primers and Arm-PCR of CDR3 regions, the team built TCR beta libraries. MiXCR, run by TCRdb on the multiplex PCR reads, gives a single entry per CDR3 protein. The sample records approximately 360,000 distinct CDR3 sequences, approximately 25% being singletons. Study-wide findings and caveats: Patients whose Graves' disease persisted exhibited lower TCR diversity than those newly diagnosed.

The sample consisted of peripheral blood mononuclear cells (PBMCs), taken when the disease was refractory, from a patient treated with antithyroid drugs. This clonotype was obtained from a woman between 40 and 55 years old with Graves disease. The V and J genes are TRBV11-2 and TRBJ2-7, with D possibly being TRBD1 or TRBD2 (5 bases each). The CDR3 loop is CASSLGTDDPYEQYF. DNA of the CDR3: TGTGCCAGCAGCTTGGGGACGGACGATCCCTACGAGCAGTACTTC.